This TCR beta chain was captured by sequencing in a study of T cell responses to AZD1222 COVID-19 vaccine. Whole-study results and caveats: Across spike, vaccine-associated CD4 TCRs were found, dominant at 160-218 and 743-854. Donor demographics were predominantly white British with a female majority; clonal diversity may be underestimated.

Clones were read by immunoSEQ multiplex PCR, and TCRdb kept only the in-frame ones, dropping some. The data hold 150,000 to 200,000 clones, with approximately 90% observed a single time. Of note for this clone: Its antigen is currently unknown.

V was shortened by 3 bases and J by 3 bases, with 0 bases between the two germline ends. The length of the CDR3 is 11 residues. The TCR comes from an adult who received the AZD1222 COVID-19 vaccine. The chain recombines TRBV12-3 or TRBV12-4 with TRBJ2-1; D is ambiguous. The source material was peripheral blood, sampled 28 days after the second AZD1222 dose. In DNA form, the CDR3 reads TGTGCCAGCAGTTTCTACAATGAGCAGTTCTTC. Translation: CASSFYNEQFF.